Sequencing of this T cell receptor (beta chain) was carried out in a study of T cell repertoires in cytomegalovirus infection. Study at large: Matching HLA type and CMV infection were both indicated by public TCR beta signatures. The study, taken as a whole, reports: Across the ex vivo response, the dominant clonotypes were HLA-C-restricted CMV-specific TCR beta clonotypes. Pooled public TCR beta family frequency picked out CMV carriers with the relevant HLA.

The CDR3 totals 15 residues. J was trimmed by 2 bases and V by 6 bases; bases with no gene match: 6. Germline CDR1 is SNHLY and CDR2 is FYNNEI. About this clonotype itself: Its specificity is unknown.

TCRdb re-derived calls from the reads in MiXCR, one entry per CDR3 protein. The sample shows 85,000 to 120,000 distinct CDR3 sequences, more than 15% of them seen only once. This receptor was identified in a human donor in good health (CMV status not recorded). Some clones in this sample may be carry-over from other donors' samples. The rearrangement links TRBV2 to TRBJ2-3; TRBD2 matches at 9 bases. The sequencing sample was made of PBMCs. The CDR3 loop reads CASRRLAAATDTQYF. In DNA, the CDR3 is TGTGCCAGCAGGAGACTAGCGGCAGCCACAGATACGCAGTATTTT. Together with reference TRBV2 and TRBJ2-3, the CDR3 gives the full variable domain: EPEVTQTPSHQVTQMGQEVILRCVPISNHLYFYWYRQILGQKVEFLVSFYNNEISEKSEIFDDQFSVERPDGSNFTLKIRSTKLEDSAMYFCASRRLAAATDTQYFGPGTRLTVL.